Presented here are 32 T cell receptor beta chains from one specimen sequenced in a study of blood T cells in healthy people across ages. Sample-barcoded 5' priming and a J-beta primer mix drove a second PCR of about 6 to 12 cycles. TCRdb processed the 5' RACE reads anew with MiXCR; each CDR3 protein has one entry. The profile covers hundreds of thousands of distinct CDR3 sequences, with roughly 56% appearing a single time and roughly 26% taken by the ten largest. The sequencing input was blood. These receptors all come from a man aged 35-49 years in good health.

The rearrangement uses TRBV9 and TRBJ2-5; TRBD2 matches at 9 bases. The CDR3 spans 16 residues. Germline CDR1 reads SGDLS; CDR2 reads YYNGEE. With 0 bases clipped from V and 5 bases from J, the junction kept 8 bases outside the gene matches. The CDR3 region has the DNA TGTGCCAGCAGCGTAGACGGCGGGGGGGCCGGTGAGACCCAGTACTTC. Protein product: CASSVDGGGAGETQYF.

The chain uses TRBV9 and TRBJ2-1; tentatively, D is TRBD1 (5 bases). V was trimmed by 4 bases and J by 0 bases, leaving 14 bases between them. The CDR3 length is 16 residues. Germline lookup yields CDR1 SGDLS and CDR2 YYNGEE. For the CDR3, the DNA is TGTGCCAGCAGCCCCTTCCAGGGCACCTCCTACAATGAGCAGTTCTTC. Protein product: CASSPFQGTSYNEQFF.

In this sample, this clonotype turned up a few times. The chain has TRBV12-3 or TRBV12-4 and TRBJ2-4; maybe TRBD2 (6 bases). This CDR3 region has 15 residues. With 5 bases removed from V and 8 bases from J, the gap between germline ends came to 19 bases. The CDR3 DNA sequence: TGTGCCAGCAGTCCCCGTCGTCGGAGGGAGGACATTCAGTACTTC. Protein: CASSPRRRREDIQYF.

This clonotype has just a few counts. The V and J genes are TRBV4-2 and TRBJ2-1, with D unresolved. CDR1 and CDR2 from the germline V gene are LGHNA and YNFKEQ. V was pared by 3 bases and J by 0 bases, with 12 bases between. This CDR3 region has 16 residues. The CDR3 DNA reads as TGTGCCAGCAGCCAGCAATCTGGTAACTCCTACAATGAGCAGTTCTTC. Residues: CASSQQSGNSYNEQFF.

The rearrangement joins TRBV5-1 to TRBJ2-5; D gene ambiguous. Germline lookup yields CDR1 SGHRS and CDR2 YFSETQ. Trimming took off 0 bases at V and 5 bases at J, with 14 bases between the two ends. The CDR3 loop spans 15 amino acids. For the CDR3, the DNA is TGCGCCAGCAGCTTGGCACCGCCTGGGGTTGAGACCCAGTACTTC. It codes for CASSLAPPGVETQYF.

The chain links TRBV10-3 to TRBJ2-5; D is uncertain. Between the trimmed V and J ends, which lost 2 bases and 11 bases, there was a span of 12 bases. The CDR3 contains 12 residues. CDR1 ENHRY and CDR2 SYGVKD come from the germline V gene. The CDR3 nucleotides are TGTGCCATCAGTGAGGTTAACAATGAGCAGTACTTC. Its translation: CAISEVNNEQYF.

The chain combines TRBV12-3 or TRBV12-4 with TRBJ1-4; D gene ambiguous. V was clipped by 5 bases and J by 8 bases, with 18 bases between them. The CDR3 extends over 15 amino acids. The CDR3 region is CASSRYGPTKEKLFF. As DNA, the CDR3 is TGTGCCAGCAGTCGATACGGGCCGACCAAGGAAAAACTGTTTTTT.

This chain connects TRBV3-1 to TRBJ2-3, with TRBD2 matching over 13 bases. V shed 5 bases, J shed 9 bases, and the junction held 8 bases outside the gene matches. CDR1 is LGHDT, CDR2 YNNKEL, per germline (reference sequence). CDR3 length equals 15 residues. The CDR3 spells CASSALAGGQVTQYF. The CDR3, as DNA: TGTGCCAGCAGCGCACTAGCGGGGGGGCAGGTCACGCAGTATTTT.

This clonotype has only a few counts. The genes are TRBV6-2 or TRBV6-3 and TRBJ2-4, with D perhaps matching TRBD1 or TRBD2 (5 bases each). V was trimmed by 2 bases and J by 8 bases, leaving 10 bases between them. The V gene's germline CDR1 is MNHEY and CDR2 SVGEGT. CDR3 length equals 13 residues. The CDR3 sequence is CASSYGGKDIQYF. In nucleotides, the CDR3 is TGTGCCAGCAGTTACGGGGGAAAGGACATTCAGTACTTC.

There are a few counts of this clonotype. This chain joins TRBV7-2 and TRBJ2-2, with 12 bases fitting TRBD2. The length of the CDR3 is 19 residues. The V gene's germline CDR1 is SGHTA and CDR2 FQGNSA. The junction had 7 bases not matched to a gene; V was cut back by 0 bases and J by 2 bases. The CDR3: CASSLARLAGEVNTGELFF. The CDR3 DNA reads as TGTGCCAGCAGCTTAGCGAGACTAGCGGGAGAGGTCAACACCGGGGAGCTGTTTTTT.

The genes are TRBV4-1 and TRBJ2-7; 8 nucleotides agree with TRBD2. Looked up from germline, CDR1 is MGHRA and CDR2 is YSYEKL. The V and J ends lost 1 base and 2 bases, in that order; junction bases with no gene match: 4. The CDR3 loop spans 15 amino acids. The CDR3 reads CASSQVAGPAYEQYF. The DNA of the CDR3 is TGCGCCAGCAGCCAAGTAGCGGGGCCCGCCTACGAGCAGTACTTC.

In this sample, this clonotype turned up once. The rearrangement links TRBV19 to TRBJ2-2; TRBD1 agrees at 9 bases. Trimming took 7 bases from V and 3 from J; bases not matched to a gene: 3. CDR1 is LNHDA, CDR2 SQIVND, per germline (reference sequence). This CDR3 is 14 amino acids long. This chain's CDR3 is CASIGTGYTGELFF. CDR3 nucleotide sequence: TGTGCCAGTATAGGGACAGGGTACACCGGGGAGCTGTTTTTT.

V gene TRBV5-1 combines with J gene TRBJ2-7; TRBD2 is a possible D gene (8 bases). The ends were cut back, 1 base at V and 7 bases at J, with 24 bases in the middle. The V gene's germline CDR1 is SGHRS and CDR2 YFSETQ. This CDR3 contains 17 residues. The CDR3 nucleotides are TGCGCCAGCAGCTTGACAGGGGATGGTACGGGGGGGAATGAGCAGTACTTC. This sequence encodes CASSLTGDGTGGNEQYF.

There are a few counts of this clonotype. The chain couples TRBV10-3 to TRBJ2-1, with 12 bases aligning to TRBD1. Trimming cost V 3 bases and J 9 bases; bases outside gene matches: 6. The germline gives CDR1 ENHRY, CDR2 SYGVKD. This CDR3 is built from 15 residues. The CDR3 DNA follows: TGTGCCATCAGTGATGGGACAGGGGGCCATTTTGAGCAGTTCTTC. Protein sequence: CAISDGTGGHFEQFF.

The chain carries TRBV18 and TRBJ2-1; D perhaps matches TRBD1 (6 bases). V was cut by 4 bases and J by 8 bases, with 12 bases left in between. CDR1 is KGHSH and CDR2 is LQKENI in the germline V gene. This CDR3 contains 13 residues. DNA of the CDR3: TGTGCCAGCTCACAGAACAGGGAAGATGAGCAGTTCTTC. It codes for CASSQNREDEQFF.

The V call is TRBV24-1, the J call TRBJ1-4; the D gene is possibly TRBD1 (6 bases). Per germline, CDR1 KGHDR and CDR2 SFDVKD. The CDR3 has 14 amino acids. Trimming took off 3 bases at V and 8 bases at J, with 12 bases between the two ends. CDR3 coding DNA: TGTGCCACCAGTGATAACGTCGGGGGCGAAAAACTGTTTTTT. Translation: CATSDNVGGEKLFF.

In nucleotides, the CDR3 is TGCGCCAGCACCCCATGGGAGGGTCACGAACGGAATGAGCAGTTCTTC. Amino acids: CASTPWEGHERNEQFF. The chain recombines TRBV5-1 with TRBJ2-1; the match to TRBD2 covers 7 bases. The CDR3 has 16 amino acids. V shed 6 bases and J 7 bases; nucleotides not matched to a gene: 16. CDR1 is SGHRS and CDR2 is YFSETQ in the germline V gene.

V usage is TRBV7-2 and J usage is TRBJ2-7, with D possibly being TRBD1 or TRBD2 (5 bases each). The CDR3 has 13 amino acids. Deletions cut 8 bases from V and 2 bases from J, with 13 bases between. Germline loops: CDR1 SGHTA, CDR2 FQGNSA. CDR3 nucleotides: TGTGCCAGCGCCCGGGGCAGCACCTACGAGCAGTACTTC. Protein product: CASARGSTYEQYF.

This chain connects TRBV6-2 or TRBV6-3 to TRBJ2-7, with TRBD1 as a possible D gene (7 bases). The length of the CDR3 is 13 residues. The V end was cut by 2 bases, the J end by 4 bases, with 9 bases between. Germline lookup yields CDR1 MNHEY and CDR2 SVGEGT. CDR3 protein: CASSYAGGYEQYF. The CDR3 bases are TGTGCCAGCAGTTACGCAGGGGGGTACGAGCAGTACTTC.

The chain combines TRBV18 with TRBJ1-2; the D is unclear. The CDR3 spans 13 residues. The germline V gene has CDR1 KGHSH and CDR2 LQKENI. The V end lost 9 bases, the J end lost 2 bases, and 13 bases lay between the germline ends. For the CDR3, the DNA is TGTGCCAGTGCACCGGGAGAAAACTATGGCTACACCTTC. This translates into CASAPGENYGYTF. Looking up the rest from reference TRBV18 and TRBJ1-2 gives the full variable domain: NAGVMQNPRHLVRRRGQEARLRCSPMKGHSHVYWYRQLPEEGLKFMVYLQKENIIDESGMPKERFSAEFPKEGPSILRIQQVVRGDSAAYFCASAPGENYGYTFGSGTRLTVV.

V usage is TRBV7-8 and J usage is TRBJ2-5; 8 bases fit TRBD2. The J call may be faulty, since TRBJ2-7 better matches the DNA end. Germline V CDR1 and CDR2: SGHVS, FQNEAQ. There are 17 residues in the CDR3. The CDR3 is CASSLGVSGRYMYEQYF. DNA of the CDR3: TGTGCCAGCAGCTTAGGGGTCAGCGGGAGATATATGTACGAGCAGTACTTC.

The rearrangement joins TRBV20-1 to TRBJ2-1; 10 nucleotides agree with TRBD2. V lost 0 bases, J lost 4 bases, and 9 bases stayed unmatched. The CDR3 covers 17 residues. The V gene's germline CDR1 is DFQATT and CDR2 SNEGSKA (reference sequence). The CDR3 sequence: CSARDPFGTSDYNEQFF. The CDR3 region has the DNA TGCAGTGCTAGAGATCCGTTTGGGACTAGCGATTACAATGAGCAGTTCTTC.

The CDR3 spells CASSEYSRIQETQYF. The CDR3 DNA reads TGTGCCAGCAGTGAATACTCCCGGATCCAAGAGACCCAGTACTTC. The chain links TRBV25-1 to TRBJ2-5; no clear D. The V end was cut by 0 bases, the J end by 1 base, with 9 bases between. From germline, CDR1 is MGHDK and CDR2 SYGVNS. The CDR3 totals 15 residues. The full variable domain, rest sourced from reference TRBV25-1 and TRBJ2-5, is EADIYQTPRYLVIGTGKKITLECSQTMGHDKMYWYQQDPGMELHLIHYSYGVNSTEKGDLSSESTVSRIRTEHFPLTLESARPSHTSQYLCASSEYSRIQETQYFGPGTRLLVL.

This CDR3 reads CASSVSASGSPLRTGELFF. The DNA for the CDR3 is TGTGCCAGCAGTGTATCGGCTAGCGGGAGCCCCCTGAGGACCGGGGAGCTGTTTTTT. This chain uses TRBV25-1 with TRBJ2-2; TRBD2 matches 10 bases. The CDR3 runs to 19 residues. Looked up from germline, CDR1 is MGHDK and CDR2 is SYGVNS. V lost 4 bases, J lost 5 bases, and 16 bases stayed unmatched.

J is TRBJ1-2 and V is TRBV7-2; 10 positions agree with TRBD1. Germline values: CDR1 SGHTA, CDR2 FQGNSA. The CDR3 sequence is 16 residues long. The V and J ends lost 1 base and 8 bases, in that order; junction bases with no gene match: 10. The CDR3 reads CASSLGQTGGGRGYTF. The DNA for the CDR3 is TGTGCCAGCAGCTTAGGACAGACAGGGGGCGGGAGAGGCTACACCTTC.

V gene TRBV20-1 combines with J gene TRBJ2-4, with a tentative D call TRBD2 (5 bases). The end of the DNA fits TRBJ2-7 better, so the J call may be wrong. CDR3 size: 11 residues. The germline gives CDR1 DFQATT, CDR2 SNEGSKA (reference sequence). CDR3 DNA: TGCAGTGCTCGGACTGGACGCGAGCAGTACTTC. It specifies CSARTGREQYF.

The chain carries TRBV27 and TRBJ2-7, with TRBD2 matching over 8 bases. J gave up 4 bases and V 6 bases, and 11 bases lay outside the gene matches. The CDR3 totals 15 residues. The germline V gene has CDR1 MNHEY and CDR2 SMNVEV (reference sequence). CDR3 protein: CASSPIAGRLYEQYF. As DNA, the CDR3 is TGTGCCAGCAGCCCGATAGCGGGGAGACTGTACGAGCAGTACTTC.

The CDR3 sequence is CASSFPDSPAGTNEKLFF. The CDR3 nucleotides are TGTGCCAGCAGTTTCCCCGACAGCCCGGCAGGGACTAATGAAAAACTGTTTTTT. This chain connects TRBV12-3 or TRBV12-4 to TRBJ1-4; possible D gene TRBD1, 5 bases. The CDR3 has 18 amino acids. V dropped 3 bases and J dropped 2 bases, with 19 bases sitting between them.

The rearrangement links TRBV29-1 to TRBJ1-2, with TRBD1 identical over 8 bases. The CDR3 covers 14 residues. Germline V gene lookup returns CDR1 SQVTM and CDR2 ANQGSEA. V trimming: 5 bases; J trimming: 4 bases; junction bases outside the gene matches: 9. The CDR3 loop reads CSVSSGGDLYGYTF. The CDR3, as DNA: TGCAGCGTTTCTTCAGGGGGCGACCTCTATGGCTACACCTTC.

This clonotype appeared a few times. The chain recombines TRBV3-1 with TRBJ2-7, with D tentatively TRBD1 (6 bases). The CDR3 totals 17 residues. Trimming took off 0 bases at V and 3 bases at J, with 18 bases between the two ends. The germline V gene encodes CDR1 LGHDT and CDR2 YNNKEL (reference sequence). CDR3 loop: CASSQDWGLGQLYEQYF. CDR3 nucleotides: TGTGCCAGCAGCCAAGATTGGGGTCTTGGACAGCTCTACGAGCAGTACTTC.

V is TRBV9 and J is TRBJ2-5; D is undetermined. Germline CDR1 SGDLS, CDR2 YYNGEE. The V end was cut by 0 bases, the J end by 4 bases, with 7 bases between. The length of the CDR3 is 13 residues. The CDR3: CASSVATLETQYF. The CDR3 DNA follows: TGTGCCAGCAGCGTAGCTACTCTAGAGACCCAGTACTTC.

The chain is built from TRBV20-1 and TRBJ1-2, with a possible D match to TRBD1 (5 bases). CDR1 and CDR2 (germline): DFQATT, SNEGSKA (reference sequence). The CDR3 consists of 14 residues. V was pared by 6 bases and J by 3 bases, with 17 bases between. The CDR3 bases are TGCAGTGCCAGTGGCCCGGGGCAAGACTATGGCTACACCTTC. Its translation: CSASGPGQDYGYTF.